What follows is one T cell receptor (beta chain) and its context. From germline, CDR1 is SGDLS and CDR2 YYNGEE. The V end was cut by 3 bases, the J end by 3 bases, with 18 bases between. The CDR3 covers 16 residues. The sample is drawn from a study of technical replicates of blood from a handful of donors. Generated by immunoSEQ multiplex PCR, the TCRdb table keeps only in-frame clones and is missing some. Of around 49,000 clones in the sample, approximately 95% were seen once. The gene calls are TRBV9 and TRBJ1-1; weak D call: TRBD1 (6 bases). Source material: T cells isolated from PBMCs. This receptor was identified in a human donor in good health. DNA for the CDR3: TGTGCCAGCAGCGACCAGCAGACAGGTTACTACACTGAAGCTTTCTTT. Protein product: CASSDQQTGYYTEAFF.